This T cell receptor beta chain comes out of a study of cytomegalovirus exposure and HLA in healthy donors. With regard to this clone: The target antigen is unknown.

Study conclusions and caveats: Several of the most significant clusters were apparently associated with common viral pathogens in a later analysis.

This PCR relied on a set of 60 Vbeta primers and 13 Jbeta primers. Only in-frame clones appear in the TCRdb table, and some are missing; sequencing was by immunoSEQ multiplex PCR. This table has approximately 220,000 clones, about 79% appearing once. The clonotype originates from a male donor in good health and CMV-seronegative. Sample: PBMCs.

The CDR3 DNA reads as TGTGCCAGCTGGACAGGGAGATGGGACTATGGCTACACCTTC. Amino acids: CASWTGRWDYGYTF. V usage is TRBV28 and J usage is TRBJ1-2, with 8 nucleotides matching TRBD1. After removal of 8 bases from V and 3 bases from J, the junction contained 8 bases not matched to a gene. Germline CDR1 MDHEN, CDR2 SYDVKM. The CDR3 contains 14 residues.